The 2 T cell receptor beta chains given below trace back to one sample, sequenced in a study of CD8+CD57+ T cells in acquired aplastic anemia. Patients chosen for sequencing had CD8+CD57+ cells that had expanded, as shown by flow cytometry. Genomic DNA was employed as the template in profiling TCR beta VDJ and CDR3. TCRdb used MiXCR to reprocess the reads, holding one entry per CDR3 protein. The sample consists of 100,000 to 150,000 distinct CDR3 sequences, 30% to 45% of them appearing once. The sequenced sample was sorted CD4+, CD8+, or CD8+CD57+ T cells (not recorded which) from PBMCs. The receptors stem from a human donor with aplastic anemia.

The rearrangement links TRBV12-3 or TRBV12-4 to TRBJ2-1; 13 positions agree with TRBD2. The CDR3 is 15 amino acids. V was clipped by 10 bases and J by 6 bases; unmatched bases: 9. CDR3 nucleotides: TGTGCCACACTAGCGGGGGGGCCGTCTAGCAATGAGCAGTTCTTC. The encoded protein is CATLAGGPSSNEQFF.

CDR3 protein: CSVASRGTNEKLFF. For the CDR3, the DNA is TGCAGCGTAGCGAGCAGGGGAACTAATGAAAAACTGTTTTTT. V gene TRBV29-1 combines with J gene TRBJ1-4; TRBD1 is a possible D gene (6 bases). The V gene's germline CDR1 is SQVTM and CDR2 ANQGSEA. The CDR3 spans 14 residues. The V gene lost 6 bases and the J gene lost 1 base, with 12 bases spanning the gap.